The present TCR beta chain was sequenced within a study of blood T cells in healthy people across ages. About the research overall: About one barcoded beta molecule per two T cells came from capture by template switching. Study observations and caveats: Unknown CMV status may confound age-related changes in expanded clones. More naive CD4+ cells and higher diversity were found in long-lived than in aged donors.

Trimming shortened V by 6 bases and J by 5 bases, and 15 bases separated the two germline ends. The CDR3 contains 14 residues. Worth noting for this clonotype: As yet, its antigen is unknown.

Each sample had at least 6 million PBMCs isolated. Then a second PCR, running about 6 to 12 cycles, was carried out with a sample-barcoded 5' primer and a J-beta primer mix. MiXCR was run by TCRdb on the 5' RACE reads, yielding one entry per CDR3 protein. The table lists 1.5 million to 2 million distinct CDR3 sequences, 30% to 40% of them singletons, with under 25% in the top ten. This sequence joins TRBV12-3 or TRBV12-4 and TRBJ2-3; no definite D call. This sequence was found in a human donor in good health. The material sequenced was blood. The CDR3 DNA is TGTGCCAGCAGCCTCCCCATGGCGGTAGATACGCAGTATTTT. This codes for CASSLPMAVDTQYF.